These 21 T cell receptor beta chains were all obtained from the same sample, sequenced in a study of T cells in Graves' hyperthyroidism and ophthalmopathy (dated by TCRdb to between 2017 and 2020). Library preparation was by multiplex PCR. TCRdb shows the sequencer as Illumina HiSeq 2000. The TCR beta CDR3 regions were amplified from RNA transcripts. A first-round RT-PCR of the TCR CDR3 used the HTBI primer set with the Qiagen OneStep RT-PCR kit. Using fastp trimming at Q25 and MiXCR clonotype assembly, TCRdb reanalyzed the public sequencing data and kept in-frame beta chains. Entries are consolidated by CDR3 protein sequence, retaining the most common genes and DNA. The sample records hundreds of thousands of distinct CDR3 sequences, about 16% of which are singletons. The top ten hold more than 3% of the sample. Sequencing was carried out using blood. Receptors were obtained from a woman between 35 and 50 years old with Graves' ophthalmopathy.

This clonotype was seen many times. The rearrangement links TRBV18 to TRBJ2-1; the match to TRBD1 covers 8 bases. The V gene end was trimmed by 2 bases and the J gene end by 6 bases; junction bases not matched to a gene: 6. CDR1 and CDR2 (germline): KGHSH, LQKENI. The CDR3 is made up of 15 amino acids. CDR3 DNA sequence: TGTGCCAGCTCACCAACCGTGACAGGGGCCAATGAGCAGTTCTTC. Its translation is CASSPTVTGANEQFF. The full variable domain, with the rest looked up from reference TRBV18 and TRBJ2-1, is NAGVMQNPRHLVRRRGQEARLRCSPMKGHSHVYWYRQLPEEGLKFMVYLQKENIIDESGMPKERFSAEFPKEGPSILRIQQVVRGDSAAYFCASSPTVTGANEQFFGPGTRLTVL.

This chain joins TRBV29-1 and TRBJ2-5, with D perhaps TRBD1 (6 bases). V was trimmed by 4 bases and J by 1 base, leaving 7 bases between them. Germline V CDR1 and CDR2: SQVTM, ANQGSEA. This CDR3 has 12 amino acids. The CDR3 DNA reads TGCAGCGTTGTGGGGGCCCAAGAGACCCAGTACTTC. This sequence encodes CSVVGAQETQYF.

This chain links TRBV6-2 or TRBV6-3 with TRBJ2-1; 8 bases align to TRBD2. The CDR3 runs to 14 residues. The germline CDR1 and CDR2 sequences are MNHEY and SVGEGT. V was pared by 6 bases and J by 3 bases, with 4 bases of the junction left unmatched. CDR3 nucleotides: TGTGCCAGCAGCCGGGAGGGGGTCTACAATGAGCAGTTCTTC. Translation gives CASSREGVYNEQFF.

In this sample, this clonotype turned up many times. The gene calls are TRBV20-1 and TRBJ1-5; D unclear. V dropped 5 bases and J dropped 0 bases, with 20 bases sitting between them. The CDR3 is 17 amino acids. From germline, CDR1 is DFQATT and CDR2 SNEGSKA (reference sequence). The CDR3 region is CSAPAEFDAYSNQPQHF. The CDR3 region has the DNA TGCAGTGCTCCAGCGGAGTTCGACGCGTATAGCAATCAGCCCCAGCATTTT.

This clonotype was counted a few times. The rearrangement joins TRBV2 to TRBJ2-5; unclear D gene. Germline loops: CDR1 SNHLY, CDR2 FYNNEI. This CDR3 contains 13 residues. V was shortened by 7 bases and J by 0 bases, with 9 bases between the two germline ends. The CDR3, as DNA: TGTGCCAGCAACCCCTCAAACCAAGAGACCCAGTACTTC. As protein: CASNPSNQETQYF.

V is TRBV7-6 and J is TRBJ2-1; perhaps TRBD2 as D (5 bases). Per germline, CDR1 SGHVS and CDR2 FNYEAQ. The V gene lost 5 bases and the J gene lost 7 bases, with 9 bases spanning the gap. The CDR3 extends over 12 amino acids. The CDR3 nucleotides are TGTGCCAGCAGCCTGAGGGAGAATGAGCAGTTCTTC. This sequence encodes CASSLRENEQFF.

Many counts were recorded for this clonotype. This rearrangement joins TRBV12-3 or TRBV12-4 to TRBJ2-3; D unclear. This CDR3 is built from 14 residues. Trimming removed 5 bases from V and 2 bases from J, with 11 bases in between. The chain's CDR3 is CASSHIPNTDTQYF. CDR3 sequence (DNA): TGTGCCAGCAGTCACATCCCAAACACAGATACGCAGTATTTT.

Ten or more counts support this clonotype. This sequence joins TRBV6-1 and TRBJ2-5, with TRBD2 identical over 10 bases. Per germline, CDR1 MNHNS and CDR2 SASEGT. V shed 5 bases, J shed 0 bases, and the junction held 3 bases outside the gene matches. The CDR3 runs 15 residues. The CDR3 DNA reads as TGTGCCAGCAGTTCAGCGGGAGGGTACCAAGAGACCCAGTACTTC. Protein: CASSSAGGYQETQYF.

On this clonotype: A much larger clone differs from this one at a single base, so this may be a read error. The chain carries TRBV6-1 and TRBJ2-1, with D tentatively TRBD1 or TRBD2 (5 bases each). Germline V gene lookup returns CDR1 MNHNS and CDR2 SASEGT. Trimming cost V 6 bases and J 5 bases, with 17 bases left between them. The length of the CDR3 is 15 residues. This CDR3 is CASSPRGFGNNEQFF. Here the CDR3 DNA reads TGTGCCAGCAGCCCCCGGGGCTTTGGGAACAATGAGCAGTTCTTC.

The chain joins TRBV11-2 to TRBJ1-3; TRBD1 might be the D (6 bases). Trimming stripped 3 bases from V and 3 bases from J, with 9 bases between. CDR1 and CDR2 (germline): SGHAT, FQNNGV. The CDR3 runs 14 residues. The DNA of the CDR3 is TGTGCCAGCAGCTTTGGAGGGGGTGGAAACACCATATATTTT. Its protein is CASSFGGGGNTIYF.

This chain joins TRBV7-8 and TRBJ2-5; 8 nucleotides agree with TRBD2. This CDR3 comprises 14 residues. Germline trimming cut 4 bases from V and 7 bases from J; bases unmatched to any gene: 8. The germline CDR1 and CDR2 sequences are SGHVS and FQNEAQ. This CDR3 is CASSSGGGVGTQYF. CDR3 nucleotide sequence: TGTGCCAGCAGCTCCGGGGGGGGGGTTGGGACCCAGTACTTC.

At least ten counts were recorded for this clonotype. The genes are TRBV15 and TRBJ2-1; 7 bases are a match to TRBD2. J gave up 5 bases and V 4 bases, and 8 bases lay outside the gene matches. Germline CDR1 is LNHNV and CDR2 is YYDKDF (reference sequence). This CDR3 spans 15 amino acids. CDR3: CATSTRGGTNNEQFF. CDR3 sequence (DNA): TGTGCCACCAGCACAAGGGGAGGGACCAACAATGAGCAGTTCTTC.

The chain is built from TRBV6-1 and TRBJ2-2; D ambiguous. Trimming left V 6 bases short and J 1 base short, with 9 bases between. CDR3 length: 14 amino acids. Germline V gives CDR1 MNHNS, CDR2 SASEGT. CDR3 region: CASRAPMNTGELFF. CDR3 sequence (DNA): TGTGCCAGCAGAGCTCCAATGAACACCGGGGAGCTGTTTTTT.

This clonotype was seen repeatedly, ten times or more. The gene calls are TRBV12-3 or TRBV12-4 and TRBJ1-1; D is unresolved. Trimming took 6 bases from V and 1 from J, leaving 6 bases between them. The CDR3 sequence is 12 residues long. The CDR3 nucleotides read TGTGCCAGCAGGAAACAGAACACTGAAGCTTTCTTT. Protein sequence: CASRKQNTEAFF.

This clonotype appeared many times. The rearrangement uses TRBV20-1 and TRBJ2-5, with D possibly being TRBD1 (5 bases). Germline CDR1 DFQATT, CDR2 SNEGSKA (reference sequence). V was shortened by 7 bases and J by 1 base, with 13 bases between the two germline ends. This CDR3 is built from 13 residues. CDR3 DNA sequence: TGCAGTGAGAGTGCCGACAGCCAAGAGACCCAGTACTTC. Protein sequence: CSESADSQETQYF.

The rearrangement links TRBV3-1 to TRBJ1-1, with D possibly being TRBD1 (5 bases). The germline V and J ends were trimmed by 8 bases and 8 bases, with 15 bases remaining between them. The CDR3 runs 12 residues. Per the germline V gene, CDR1 is LGHDT and CDR2 is YNNKEL (reference sequence). CDR3 protein: CASWSGIAEAFF. CDR3 nucleotides: TGTGCCAGCTGGTCAGGGATCGCAGAAGCTTTCTTT.

Ten or more counts support this clonotype. The chain couples TRBV2 to TRBJ1-1, with D maybe TRBD1 (6 bases). The CDR3 contains 15 residues. The germline gives CDR1 SNHLY, CDR2 FYNNEI. Between the trimmed V and J ends, which lost 3 bases and 6 bases, there was a span of 17 bases. The CDR3 coding sequence is TGTGCCAGCAGTGACTTCGGGCTGGAGGGGGCTGAAGCTTTCTTT. It codes for CASSDFGLEGAEAFF.

This sequence joins TRBV4-1 and TRBJ1-4; D is perhaps TRBD1 (5 bases). Deletions cut 3 bases from V and 3 bases from J, with 8 bases between. The germline V gene has CDR1 MGHRA and CDR2 YSYEKL. This CDR3 contains 14 residues. The CDR3 here is CASSHLTANEKLFF. CDR3 sequence (DNA): TGCGCCAGCAGCCATTTGACAGCTAATGAAAAACTGTTTTTT.

This clonotype showed up many times. The V gene is TRBV20-1, the J gene TRBJ1-2; tentatively, D is TRBD1 (5 bases). V was clipped by 3 bases and J by 6 bases, with 11 bases between them. The CDR3 contains 12 residues. Germline CDR1 reads DFQATT; CDR2 reads SNEGSKA (reference sequence). The CDR3, as DNA: TGCAGTGCTAGCCCCAGGGCCCATGGCTACACCTTC. Protein product: CSASPRAHGYTF.

This clonotype has only one observation. The chain couples TRBV2 to TRBJ2-3; TRBD2 matches 13 bases. Germline V CDR1 and CDR2: SNHLY, FYNNEI. With 4 bases clipped from V and 5 bases from J, the junction kept 6 bases outside the gene matches. The CDR3 consists of 16 residues. CDR3 DNA sequence: TGTGCCAGCAGTGGAGCGGGACTAGCGGGAAGAGATACGCAGTATTTT. Encoded protein: CASSGAGLAGRDTQYF. Together with reference TRBV2 and TRBJ2-3, the CDR3 gives the full variable domain: EPEVTQTPSHQVTQMGQEVILRCVPISNHLYFYWYRQILGQKVEFLVSFYNNEISEKSEIFDDQFSVERPDGSNFTLKIRSTKLEDSAMYFCASSGAGLAGRDTQYFGPGTRLTVL.

This clonotype was seen many times. The genes are TRBV20-1 and TRBJ1-5; D unresolved. The germline CDR1 and CDR2 sequences are DFQATT and SNEGSKA (reference sequence). CDR3 size: 14 residues. V lost 1 base to trimming and J lost 5 bases, with 12 bases between them. The CDR3 DNA reads TGCAGTGCTAGAGTCCCCGACCAATATCAGCCCCAGCATTTT. It is translated as CSARVPDQYQPQHF.